This TCR beta chain originates from a study of T cell repertoires in cytomegalovirus infection. Study-wide background: In public TCR beta signatures, there were indications of both CMV infection and matching HLA type. Study results and limitations: The cumulative frequency of public TCR beta families distinguished individuals who carried CMV together with the relevant HLA. In two of eight donors, the top clonotype was HLA-C-restricted CMV-specific.

Using its own MiXCR run on the reads, TCRdb lists one record per CDR3 protein. The repertoire holds 300,000 or so distinct CDR3 sequences, with about 25% as singletons. The germline V gene has CDR1 SGHDN and CDR2 FVKESK. This CDR3 has 13 amino acids. The V end lost 4 bases, the J end lost 5 bases, and 12 bases lay between the germline ends. With regard to this clonotype: Its antigen is unknown.

The chain couples TRBV14 to TRBJ2-7; perhaps D is TRBD1 or TRBD2 (5 bases each). The clonotype comes from a human donor in good health (CMV status not recorded). Some clones in this sample may be carry-over from other donors' samples. The specimen was PBMCs. CDR3 sequence: CASSRQLGDEQYF. The CDR3 DNA is TGTGCCAGCAGCCGCCAGTTGGGGGACGAGCAGTACTTC.